These T cell receptor beta chains were read from a single sample in a study of vaccination effects on CD4 cells after COVID-19. These receptors have no known antigen. Using immunoSEQ multiplex PCR, the repertoire was profiled, and TCRdb retains in-frame clones only, with some absent. The sample carries some 70,000 clones, approximately 80% recorded once. Sequenced material: CD4+ T cells from PBMCs cultured with SARS-CoV-2 spike peptides, taken before COVID-19 vaccination. Receptors originate from a human donor who received a COVID-19 vaccine. The CDR3 runs from the conserved cysteine through the conserved F or W. D genes are given only for firm matches. The size entry is marked missing in some rows and otherwise reads once, few, many or a size class.

CDR3 length	clone size	V gene	J gene	D gene	CDR3 protein	CDR3 DNA
18	NA	TRBV24-1	TRBJ1-5	NA	CATSDCLGVGQSNQPQHF	TGTGCCACCAGTGATTGTTTAGGAGTTGGACAGAGCAATCAGCCCCAGCATTTT
12	NA	TRBV6-5	TRBJ2-3	NA	CATSVGQDTQYF	TGTGCCACCAGCGTCGGTCAAGATACGCAGTATTTT
15	NA	TRBV2	TRBJ1-3	NA	CASSRTAAGGNTIYF	TGTGCCAGCAGCCGGACAGCAGCGGGAGGAAACACCATATATTTT
14	NA	TRBV29-1	TRBJ2-5	NA	CSVRHPGEQETQYF	TGCAGCGTCCGCCACCCGGGGGAACAAGAGACCCAGTACTTC
15	NA	TRBV6-5	TRBJ1-2	NA	CASGNRQINNYGYTF	TGTGCCAGCGGGAACAGGCAGATCAATAACTATGGCTACACCTTC
14	NA	TRBV5-1	TRBJ1-6	TRBD1	CASSATGVSSPLHF	TGCGCCAGCAGCGCTACAGGGGTTTCTTCACCCCTCCACTTT
13	NA	TRBV6-6	TRBJ1-1	NA	CASRDGQQVRAFF	TGTGCCAGCAGGGACGGTCAACAGGTGCGGGCTTTCTTT
14	NA	TRBV20-1	TRBJ2-3	NA	CSASSSRGADTQYF	TGCAGTGCTAGTTCGAGCAGGGGAGCAGATACGCAGTATTTT
13	NA	TRBV11-3	TRBJ1-1	NA	CATSRDGNTEAFF	TGTGCCACATCCCGGGACGGGAACACTGAAGCTTTCTTT
16	NA	TRBV24-1	TRBJ2-2	NA	CATSDQLTANTGELFF	TGTGCCACCAGTGATCAGCTGACAGCGAACACCGGGGAGCTGTTTTTT
15	NA	TRBV5-1	TRBJ2-2	TRBD1	CASNPGTGSTGELFF	TGCGCCAGCAACCCCGGGACAGGGTCGACGGGGGAGCTGTTTTTT
15	NA	TRBV5-1	TRBJ1-4	NA	CASSLGGGPNEKLFF	TGCGCCAGCAGCTTGGGAGGGGGACCTAATGAAAAACTGTTTTTT
16	NA	TRBV5-1	TRBJ1-2	NA	CASSLDIYRLRGGYTF	TGCGCCAGCAGCTTGGACATCTACAGGCTCCGTGGGGGCTACACCTTC
14	NA	TRBV28	TRBJ1-2	NA	CASSLWSGEWGYTF	TGTGCCAGCAGTTTATGGTCGGGGGAATGGGGCTACACCTTC
14	NA	TRBV7-3	TRBJ1-2	NA	CASSPRAGPYGYTF	TGTGCCAGCAGCCCGCGGGCAGGGCCCTATGGCTACACCTTC
12	NA	TRBV28	TRBJ2-1	NA	CASGTNYNEQFF	TGTGCCAGTGGGACAAACTACAATGAGCAGTTCTTC
17	once	TRBV15	TRBJ1-3	NA	CATSRDSGALAGNTIYF	TGTGCCACCAGCAGAGATTCAGGGGCGTTGGCCGGAAACACCATATATTTT
14	NA	TRBV6-2/TRBV6-3	TRBJ1-4	NA	CASSYGRNNEKLFF	TGTGCCAGCAGTTACGGGCGGAATAATGAAAAACTGTTTTTT
15	NA	TRBV10-3	TRBJ2-2	NA	CAISEWTANTGELFF	TGTGCCATCAGTGAGTGGACAGCGAACACCGGGGAGCTGTTTTTT
17	NA	TRBV15	TRBJ2-1	NA	CATSRGRTGGTGHEQFF	TGTGCCACCAGCAGAGGACGCACGGGGGGCACAGGCCATGAGCAGTTCTTC
16	NA	TRBV9	TRBJ2-6	NA	CASRRANFTGANVLTF	TGTGCCAGCAGACGGGCCAATTTCACTGGGGCCAACGTCCTGACTTTC
12	once	TRBV30	TRBJ2-1	NA	CAWSVGAVEQFF	TGTGCCTGGAGTGTAGGGGCGGTTGAGCAGTTCTTC
14	NA	TRBV7-3	TRBJ2-3	NA	CASSLGDTTDTQYF	TGTGCCAGCAGCTTGGGGGACACCACAGATACGCAGTATTTT
14	NA	TRBV5-1	TRBJ2-1	TRBD1	CASSSAAGGNEQFF	TGCGCCAGCTCATCGGCGGCAGGGGGAAATGAGCAGTTCTTC
14	once	TRBV10-2	TRBJ1-5	NA	CASSENDGWQPQHF	TGCGCCAGCAGTGAGAACGACGGTTGGCAGCCCCAGCATTTT
17	NA	TRBV6-4	TRBJ1-5	NA	CASSDGAGGYSNQPQHF	TGTGCCAGCAGTGACGGGGCTGGTGGTTATAGCAATCAGCCCCAGCATTTT
15	NA	TRBV20-1	TRBJ2-5	TRBD1	CSASVRGHRQETQYF	TGCAGTGCTAGTGTCAGGGGGCATCGACAAGAGACCCAGTACTTC
13	NA	TRBV27	TRBJ1-2	NA	CASSSTGTYGYTF	TGTGCCAGCAGTTCAACAGGGACCTATGGCTACACCTTC
15	few	TRBV5-5	TRBJ2-2	TRBD1	CASSLGTGYTGELFF	TGTGCCAGCAGCTTGGGGACAGGATACACCGGGGAGCTGTTTTTT
16	few	TRBV2	TRBJ1-6	TRBD1	CASSVHGTGGNSPLHF	TGTGCCAGCAGTGTTCATGGGACAGGGGGCAATTCACCCCTCCACTTT
14	NA	TRBV18	TRBJ2-1	NA	CASSPPGRYNEQFF	TGTGCCAGCTCACCACCAGGGAGATACAATGAGCAGTTCTTC
16	NA	TRBV4-1	TRBJ2-6	NA	CASSQVGGTGANVLTF	TGCGCCAGCAGCCAAGTAGGCGGGACTGGGGCCAACGTCCTGACTTTC
16	NA	TRBV6-1	TRBJ2-1	NA	CASSGLLAVSYNEQFF	TGTGCCAGCAGTGGCCTTCTGGCCGTCTCCTACAATGAGCAGTTCTTC
14	NA	TRBV5-1	TRBJ2-3	NA	CASKGGGSTDTQYF	TGCGCCAGCAAGGGGGGGGGTAGCACAGATACGCAGTATTTT
15	NA	TRBV4-1	TRBJ2-1	TRBD1	CASSLGRKGADEQFF	TGCGCCAGCAGCCTTGGTCGGAAGGGGGCAGATGAGCAGTTCTTC
16	NA	TRBV5-1	TRBJ2-1	TRBD2	CASSLDLAGPYNEQFF	TGCGCCAGCAGCTTGGACTTAGCGGGGCCCTACAATGAGCAGTTCTTC
17	NA	TRBV10-2	TRBJ1-1	NA	CASSSGTGAPAVTEAFF	TGCGCCAGCAGCTCCGGGACTGGTGCTCCGGCGGTGACTGAAGCTTTCTTT
16	NA	TRBV30	TRBJ1-5	NA	CAWSVDRGMSNQPQHF	TGTGCCTGGAGTGTAGATCGGGGGATGAGCAATCAGCCCCAGCATTTT
14	NA	TRBV6-5	TRBJ1-2	NA	CASSYGVLNYGYTF	TGTGCCAGCAGTTACGGGGTCCTTAACTATGGCTACACCTTC
17	NA	TRBV3-1/TRBV3-2	TRBJ2-3	TRBD2	CASSRLGGGARTDTQYF	TGTGCCAGCAGCCGTCTAGGCGGGGGGGCTCGTACAGATACGCAGTATTTT
14	NA	TRBV2	TRBJ1-4	TRBD1	CASSEDREREKLFF	TGTGCCAGCAGTGAGGACAGGGAACGTGAAAAACTGTTTTTT
14	once	TRBV30	TRBJ2-2	NA	CAWSDGLNTGELFF	TGTGCCTGGAGCGACGGTCTAAACACCGGGGAGCTGTTTTTT
14	few	TRBV2	TRBJ1-6	TRBD1	CASSQTGGRSPLHF	TGTGCCAGCAGTCAGACAGGGGGCAGGTCACCCCTCCACTTT
13	NA	TRBV7-8	TRBJ1-1	TRBD1	CASSWGQGFEAFF	TGTGCCAGCAGCTGGGGACAGGGGTTTGAAGCTTTCTTT